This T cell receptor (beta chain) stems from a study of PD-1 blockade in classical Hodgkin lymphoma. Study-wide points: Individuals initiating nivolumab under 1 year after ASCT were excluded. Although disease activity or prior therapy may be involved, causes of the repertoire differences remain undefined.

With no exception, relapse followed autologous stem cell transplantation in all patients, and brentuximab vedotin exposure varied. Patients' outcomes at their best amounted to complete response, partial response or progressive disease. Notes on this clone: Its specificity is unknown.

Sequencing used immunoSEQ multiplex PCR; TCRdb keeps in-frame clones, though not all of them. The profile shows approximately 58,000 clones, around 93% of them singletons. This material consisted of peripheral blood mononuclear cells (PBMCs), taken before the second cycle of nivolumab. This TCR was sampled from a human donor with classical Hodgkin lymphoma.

As DNA, the CDR3 is TGTGCCAGTAGTATGGGGCCAGGGGTATCCTACGAGCAGTACTTC. Translating it yields CASSMGPGVSYEQYF. The chain is built from TRBV19 and TRBJ2-7; the D gene is possibly TRBD1 (6 bases). CDR3 length: 15 residues. Trimming removed 3 bases from V and 1 base from J, with 13 bases in between. CDR1 is LNHDA, CDR2 SQIVND, per germline (reference sequence).